What follows are 9 T cell receptor beta chains derived from one specimen sequenced in a study of Ad26.COV2.S vaccination and SARS-CoV-2 variants. Specified treatment: around 19 received Ad26.COV2.S at low or high dose, single or two shots; about 5 received placebo; per-sample allocation not given. Specimens were obtained on day 63 following the first vaccine or placebo injection. The method was immunoSEQ multiplex PCR; TCRdb's version includes in-frame clones alone and lacks a portion of them. Of 300,000 to 350,000 clones listed, about 89% are singletons. Sequenced material: peripheral blood, taken in a trial of Ad26.COV2.S vaccine versus placebo. The receptor set was obtained from a person between 18 and 65 years old who received the Ad26.COV2.S COVID-19 vaccine or a placebo.

The chain has TRBV5-8 and TRBJ1-6; 9 bases fit TRBD1. The trim removed 3 bases at V and 9 bases at J, leaving 10 bases unmatched. Germline lookup yields CDR1 SGHTS and CDR2 YDEGEE. This CDR3 contains 16 residues. DNA of the CDR3: TGTGCCAGCAGCTGGAACAGGGGGCAACGGGTTTCACCCCTCCACTTT. It is translated as CASSWNRGQRVSPLHF.

CDR3 sequence: CASSISFSETQYF. For the CDR3, the DNA is TGTGCCAGTAGTATATCTTTCTCTGAGACCCAGTACTTC. The gene calls are TRBV19 and TRBJ2-5; no firm D call. Trimming cost V 2 bases and J 5 bases, with 9 bases left between them. Germline V CDR1 and CDR2: LNHDA, SQIVND (reference sequence). This CDR3 spans 13 amino acids.

This clone was counted once. The chain links TRBV5-6 to TRBJ2-7, with TRBD1 as a possible D gene (5 bases). This CDR3 contains 15 residues. Per germline, CDR1 SGHDT and CDR2 YYEEEE. V lost 2 bases and J 4 bases, leaving 16 bases between the germline ends. CDR3 nucleotides: TGTGCCAGCAGCTTAAGTTCCAGGGTATGGTACGAGCAGTACTTC. Amino acid sequence: CASSLSSRVWYEQYF.

V is TRBV19 and J is TRBJ1-1; no clear D. Germline V lookup: CDR1 LNHDA, CDR2 SQIVND (reference sequence). Trimming took 5 bases from V and 0 from J, leaving 7 bases between them. The CDR3 is 13 residues long. The CDR3 DNA reads as TGTGCCAGTAGTGGCAGTGTGAACACTGAAGCTTTCTTT. Encoded protein: CASSGSVNTEAFF.

This rearrangement joins TRBV4-2 to TRBJ2-2, with D maybe TRBD1 (6 bases). V lost 4 bases and J lost 6, with 21 bases in between. Germline lookup yields CDR1 LGHNA and CDR2 YNFKEQ. This CDR3 has 17 residues. CDR3 in amino acids: CASSPWMDSEKPGELFF. CDR3 bases: TGTGCCAGCAGCCCTTGGATGGACAGCGAAAAACCCGGGGAGCTGTTTTTT.

The V gene is TRBV7-6, the J gene TRBJ2-3; the D is unclear. CDR3 length: 16 amino acids. Trimming removed 2 bases at V and 0 bases at J, with 12 bases between. Germline V gene sequence: CDR1 SGHVS, CDR2 FNYEAQ. CDR3 DNA sequence: TGTGCCAGCAGCTTAAGGAGCAATCCTAGCACAGATACGCAGTATTTT. It yields the protein CASSLRSNPSTDTQYF.

The CDR3 DNA is TGCGCCAGCAGCCAAGACCCCGGGGCCAGCAATCAGCCCCAGCATTTT. Its translation: CASSQDPGASNQPQHF. The J gene is TRBJ1-5, the V gene TRBV4-1; perhaps TRBD1 as D (5 bases). Germline V gene sequence: CDR1 MGHRA, CDR2 YSYEKL. The ends were cut back, 0 bases at V and 1 base at J, with 10 bases in the middle. The CDR3 spans 16 residues.

The genes are TRBV7-2 and TRBJ1-5, with 7 bases that match TRBD1. V trimming: 6 bases; J trimming: 4 bases; junction bases outside the gene matches: 3. Germline assignment: CDR1 SGHTA and CDR2 FQGNSA. The CDR3 length is 13 residues. The CDR3 DNA sequence: TGTGCCAGCAGTCAACAGGGGAATCAGCCCCAGCATTTT. Protein product: CASSQQGNQPQHF. Variable domain in full (rest from reference TRBV7-2 and TRBJ1-5): GAGVSQSPSNKVTEKGKDVELRCDPISGHTALYWYRQSLGQGLEFLIYFQGNSAPDKSGLPSDRFSAERTGGSVSTLTIQRTQQEDSAVYLCASSQQGNQPQHFGDGTRLSIL.

This chain joins TRBV18 and TRBJ1-6; D unresolved. V was cut by 5 bases and J by 7 bases, with 12 bases left in between. From germline, CDR1 is KGHSH and CDR2 LQKENI. This CDR3 region has 14 residues. The chain's CDR3 is CASSAGPNNSPLHF. DNA for the CDR3: TGTGCCAGCTCAGCAGGACCGAACAATTCACCCCTCCACTTT.